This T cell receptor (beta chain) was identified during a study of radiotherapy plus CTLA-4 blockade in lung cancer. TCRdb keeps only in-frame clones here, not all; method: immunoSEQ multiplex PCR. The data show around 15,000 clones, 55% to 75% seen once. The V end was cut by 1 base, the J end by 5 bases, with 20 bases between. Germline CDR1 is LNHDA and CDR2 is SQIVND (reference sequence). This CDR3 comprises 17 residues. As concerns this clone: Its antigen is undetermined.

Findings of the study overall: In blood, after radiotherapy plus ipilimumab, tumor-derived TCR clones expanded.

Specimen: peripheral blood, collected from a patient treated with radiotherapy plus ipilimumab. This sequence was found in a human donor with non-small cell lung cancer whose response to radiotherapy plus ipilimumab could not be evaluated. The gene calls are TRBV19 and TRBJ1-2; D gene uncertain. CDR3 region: CASSIGPSGFDGYGYTF. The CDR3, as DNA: TGTGCCAGTAGTATAGGGCCCAGCGGTTTCGATGGGTATGGCTACACCTTC.